These T cell receptor beta chains were read from a single sample in a study of T-cell reconstitution after alpha-beta-depleted transplantation in children. TCRdb recomputed calls from the PCR reads with MiXCR, one row per CDR3 protein. The sample holds over 400,000 distinct CDR3 sequences, around two fifths seen once. Material: PBMCs, obtained before TCRalphabeta/CD19-depleted stem cell transplant. The source is a girl aged 2-10 years with aplastic anemia, due to receive a stem cell transplant. Both conserved end residues are part of each CDR3. The D gene is left open where the match is weak. Rows give clone size only sometimes, using once, few, many, or a class for an expanded clone.

d_call,v_call,j_call,cdr3_length,clone_size,cdr3_nt,cdr3_aa
.,TRBV6-6,TRBJ2-3,13,few,TGTGCCAGCAGTTACTCGATGAGTGTGGGGGGGTATTTT,CASSYSMSVGGYF
TRBD2,TRBV19,TRBJ2-1,14,few,TGTGCCAGTAGTCGGCGGGAGATCAACAATGAGCAGTTCTTC,CASSRREINNEQFF
TRBD1,TRBV27,TRBJ2-7,14,.,TGTGCCAGCAGTTCACAGGGGGCACTGTCCGAGCAGTACTTC,CASSSQGALSEQYF
.,TRBV7-2,TRBJ2-5,14,.,TGTGCCAGCAGCCCACGAAGGTTACAAGAGACCCAGTACTTC,CASSPRRLQETQYF
TRBD2,TRBV5-1,TRBJ2-7,15,.,TGCGCCAGCAGCTTGGGGCTAGCGGGTGACACCAGAGTGTACTTC,CASSLGLAGDTRVYF
.,TRBV6-2/TRBV6-3,TRBJ2-3,13,.,TGTGCCGCCGCGGGCAGGGCAGGGGATACGCAGTATTTT,CAAAGRAGDTQYF
.,TRBV15,TRBJ2-3,14,few,TGTGCCACCAGCAGAGATCGGGGCACAGATACGCAGTATTTT,CATSRDRGTDTQYF
.,TRBV5-6,TRBJ2-1,15,.,TGTGCCAGCAGCCCCCTTGCGGCCCGGGGCAATGAGCAGTTCTTC,CASSPLAARGNEQFF
.,TRBV7-3,TRBJ2-6,19,.,TGTGCCAGCAGCTTAGTAAACGTTGGGCTTGGGTCTGGGGCCAACGTCCTGACTTTC,CASSLVNVGLGSGANVLTF
.,TRBV7-9,TRBJ2-7,14,.,TGTGCCAGCAGCTTATCCTCATCCGGTAGCGAGCAGTACTTC,CASSLSSSGSEQYF
.,TRBV27,TRBJ1-6,15,few,TGTGCCAGCAGTTTAGGGGGCTCCTATAATTCACCCCTCCACTTT,CASSLGGSYNSPLHF
.,TRBV7-9,TRBJ2-7,13,.,TGTGCCAGCAGCCCCCTAACAGGTTACGAGCAGTACTTC,CASSPLTGYEQYF
.,TRBV5-1,TRBJ2-3,16,.,TGCGCCAGCAGCCCCAGTCGGACAGAAAGCATAGATACGCAGTATTTT,CASSPSRTESIDTQYF
.,TRBV27,TRBJ1-5,14,.,TGTGCCAGCAGTGTCTATGGAGTGAATCAGCCCCAGCATTTT,CASSVYGVNQPQHF
TRBD1,TRBV6-5,TRBJ1-6,16,once,TGTGCCAGCAGTTACTCGGGACAGGCGAATAATTCACCCCTCCACTTT,CASSYSGQANNSPLHF
.,TRBV6-2/TRBV6-3,TRBJ2-7,15,few,TGTGCCAGCACCAACCCCGGGACCGAAGATCACGAGCAGTACTTC,CASTNPGTEDHEQYF
.,TRBV7-2,TRBJ2-5,15,many,TGTGCCAGCAGCTTATGGGGCGTTTCCACGGAGACCCAGTACTTC,CASSLWGVSTETQYF
.,TRBV3-1,TRBJ2-3,15,few,TGTGCCAGCAGCCAAGATGCAGTGAGCACAGATACGCAGTATTTT,CASSQDAVSTDTQYF
.,TRBV20-1,TRBJ1-2,12,many,TGCAGTGCTTTGGGCAGGGCGGAGGGCTACACCTTC,CSALGRAEGYTF
.,TRBV24-1,TRBJ1-5,15,many,TGTGCCACCAGTGCGGGGGGCCGGAGCAATCAGCCCCAGCATTTT,CATSAGGRSNQPQHF
.,TRBV3-1,TRBJ2-1,18,.,TGTGCCAGCAGCCCTGGCACCTGGACACAGAGCTCCTACAATGAGCAGTTCTTC,CASSPGTWTQSSYNEQFF
TRBD2,TRBV6-1,TRBJ2-7,14,few,TGTGCCAGCATTCCCGGACTAGTCCCCTACGAGCAGTACTTC,CASIPGLVPYEQYF
TRBD1,TRBV20-1,TRBJ2-5,16,many,TGCAGTGCTACCCTAGGAGGGACAGGGGGCTCAGAGACCCAGTACTTC,CSATLGGTGGSETQYF
.,TRBV7-9,TRBJ1-5,13,once,TGTGCCAGCAGCTTAGCCGGCTTTCAGCCCCAGCATTTT,CASSLAGFQPQHF
.,TRBV7-8,TRBJ2-7,14,once,TGTGCCAGCCGAGGGAGGGGGGAGTCCTACGAGCAGTACTTC,CASRGRGESYEQYF
.,TRBV7-8,TRBJ2-1,17,.,TGTGCCAGCTTAACCCAGGCCCCAGGTGATTCCTACAATGAGCAGTTCTTC,CASLTQAPGDSYNEQFF
.,TRBV6-1,TRBJ2-1,13,.,TGTGCCAGCAGGGGTCGACTCCTAAATGAGCAGTTCTTC,CASRGRLLNEQFF
.,TRBV29-1,TRBJ1-4,10,many,TGCAGCGCGGGAAGTGAAAAACTGTTTTTT,CSAGSEKLFF
TRBD2,TRBV20-1,TRBJ2-3,13,many,TGCAGTGCGGTGGGAGGGCCCACAGATACGCAGTATTTT,CSAVGGPTDTQYF
TRBD2,TRBV7-2,TRBJ2-3,15,many,TGTGCCAGCAGCTCTTTACTAGCGGGAGTAGATACGCAGTATTTT,CASSSLLAGVDTQYF
.,TRBV25-1,TRBJ2-7,15,.,TGTGCCAGCAGTGATGCCTGGGGCAGTAGGCACGAGCAGTACTTC,CASSDAWGSRHEQYF
.,TRBV12-3/TRBV12-4,TRBJ2-5,14,many,TGTGCCAGCAGTTTTTCGGGCCGCCAAGAGACCCAGTACTTC,CASSFSGRQETQYF
.,TRBV27,TRBJ2-5,16,.,TGTGCCAGCAGCCCTTATAGACAGACCTTTTGGGAGACCCAGTACTTC,CASSPYRQTFWETQYF
.,TRBV2,TRBJ2-7,13,.,TGTGCCAGCAGTGAAGGGTCAGGGGCCCCCCAGTACTTC,CASSEGSGAPQYF
TRBD1,TRBV24-1,TRBJ1-1,14,many,TGTGCCACCAGTGACACCCAGGGGGGCACTGAAGCTTTCTTT,CATSDTQGGTEAFF
.,TRBV15,TRBJ2-3,15,.,TGTGCCACCAGCAGAACGAACAGGGGCACAGATACGCAGTATTTT,CATSRTNRGTDTQYF
TRBD2,TRBV11-3,TRBJ2-3,16,few,TGTGCCAGCAGCTCCCGTGTAGCGGGGGCTCCAGATACGCAGTATTTT,CASSSRVAGAPDTQYF
.,TRBV7-9,TRBJ1-1,14,many,TGTGCCAGCAGCGCTGGAAAGGAGAACACTGAAGCTTTCTTT,CASSAGKENTEAFF
.,TRBV5-6,TRBJ2-1,12,many,TGTGCCAGCAGCTTGGGGGCGGGTGAGCAGTTCTTC,CASSLGAGEQFF
TRBD2,TRBV20-1,TRBJ2-3,15,few,TGCAGTGCTAGAAATCGGACTAGCGTCACAGATACGCAGTATTTT,CSARNRTSVTDTQYF
TRBD2,TRBV7-3,TRBJ2-5,17,few,TGTGCCAGCAGCTCTCCGGGACTAGCGGGGCCTGAGGGGACCCAGTACTTC,CASSSPGLAGPEGTQYF
TRBD1,TRBV28,TRBJ2-1,14,once,TGTGCCAGCATTGGGGACAGTTCCTACAATGAGCAGTTCTTC,CASIGDSSYNEQFF
.,TRBV5-6,TRBJ2-1,13,many,TGTGCCAGCAGCTTGGGGCCCGGGAATGAGCAGTTCTTC,CASSLGPGNEQFF